The sequence of this T cell receptor (beta chain) was determined in a study of cytomegalovirus exposure and HLA in healthy donors. Per the germline V gene, CDR1 is SQVTM and CDR2 is ANQGSEA. The ends were cut back, 5 bases at V and 4 bases at J, with 9 bases in the middle. CDR3 length: 12 amino acids. Primers: 60 Vbeta forward and 13 Jbeta reverse. Clones were sequenced by immunoSEQ multiplex PCR, and TCRdb holds only the in-frame ones, with some missing. This table has around 85,000 clones, about 68% appearing once. The chain is built from TRBV29-1 and TRBJ1-5; D is possibly TRBD1 (6 bases). The sequencing input was PBMCs. The receptor's source is a man between 25 and 39 years old in good health and CMV-seropositive. The CDR3, as DNA: TGCAGCGTTTGGACAGCTAATCAGCCCCAGCATTTT. This codes for CSVWTANQPQHF.